The clone carrying this T cell receptor beta chain was seen only a few times. This entry comes from a study of T-cell reconstitution after alpha-beta-depleted transplantation in children. Germline V gene data show CDR1 as DFQATT and CDR2 as SNEGSKA (reference sequence). The CDR3 extends over 13 amino acids. Trimming stripped 6 bases from V and 2 bases from J, with 13 bases between. Preparation of the TCRbeta library used unique molecular identifiers. TCRdb ran MiXCR on the PCR reads and lists one entry per CDR3 protein. The sample has roughly 590,000 distinct CDR3 sequences; roughly 17% are singletons.

This chain connects TRBV20-1 to TRBJ1-2; D remains ambiguous. The input for sequencing was PBMCs from the stem cell graft donor, taken from the stem cell graft. The source of this sequence is a human donor who donated a stem cell graft to a child with acute myeloid leukemia. In DNA form, the CDR3 reads TGCAGTGCCCCGGGTCCCCCAAACTATGGCTACACCTTC. Encoded protein: CSAPGPPNYGYTF.